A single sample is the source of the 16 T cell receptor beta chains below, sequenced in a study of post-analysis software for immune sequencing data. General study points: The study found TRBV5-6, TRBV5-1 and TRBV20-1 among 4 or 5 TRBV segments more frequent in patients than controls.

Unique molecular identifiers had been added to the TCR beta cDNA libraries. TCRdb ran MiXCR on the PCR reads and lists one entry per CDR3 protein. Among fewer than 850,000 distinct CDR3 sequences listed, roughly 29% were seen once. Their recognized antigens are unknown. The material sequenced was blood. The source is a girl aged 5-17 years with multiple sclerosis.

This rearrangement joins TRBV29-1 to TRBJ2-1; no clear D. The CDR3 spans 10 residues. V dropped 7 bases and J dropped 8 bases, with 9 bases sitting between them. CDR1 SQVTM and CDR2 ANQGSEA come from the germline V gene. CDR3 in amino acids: CSAISHEQFF. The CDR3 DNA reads TGCAGCGCCATTTCCCATGAGCAGTTCTTC.

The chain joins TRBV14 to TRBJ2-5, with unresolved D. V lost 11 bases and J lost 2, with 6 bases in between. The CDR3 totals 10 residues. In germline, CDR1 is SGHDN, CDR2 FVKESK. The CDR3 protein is CAGKQETQYF. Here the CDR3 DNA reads TGTGCCGGAAAACAAGAGACCCAGTACTTC.

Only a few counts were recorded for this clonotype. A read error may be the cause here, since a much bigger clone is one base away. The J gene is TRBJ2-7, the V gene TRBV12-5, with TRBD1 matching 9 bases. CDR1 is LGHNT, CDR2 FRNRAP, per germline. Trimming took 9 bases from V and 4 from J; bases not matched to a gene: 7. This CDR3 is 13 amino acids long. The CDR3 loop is CARGHGTGYEQYF. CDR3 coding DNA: TGTGCTAGGGGCCATGGGACAGGGTACGAGCAGTACTTC.

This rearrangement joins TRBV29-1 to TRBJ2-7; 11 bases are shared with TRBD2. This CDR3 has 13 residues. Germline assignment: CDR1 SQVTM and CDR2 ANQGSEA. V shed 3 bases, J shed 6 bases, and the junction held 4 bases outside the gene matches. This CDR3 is CSVDELAGGEQYF. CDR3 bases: TGCAGCGTTGATGAGCTAGCGGGAGGCGAGCAGTACTTC.

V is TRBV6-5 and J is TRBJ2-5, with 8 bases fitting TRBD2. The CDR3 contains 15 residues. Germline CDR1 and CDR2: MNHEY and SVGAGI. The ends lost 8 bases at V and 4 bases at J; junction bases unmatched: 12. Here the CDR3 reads CASSFTWLAGETQYF. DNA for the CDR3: TGTGCCAGCTCTTTTACGTGGCTAGCGGGAGAGACCCAGTACTTC.

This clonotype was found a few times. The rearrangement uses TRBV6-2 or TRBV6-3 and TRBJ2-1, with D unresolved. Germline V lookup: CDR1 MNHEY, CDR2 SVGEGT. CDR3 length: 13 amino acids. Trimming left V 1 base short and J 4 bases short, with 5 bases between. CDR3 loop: CASSYLGYNEQFF. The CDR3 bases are TGTGCCAGCAGTTACTTGGGATACAATGAGCAGTTCTTC.

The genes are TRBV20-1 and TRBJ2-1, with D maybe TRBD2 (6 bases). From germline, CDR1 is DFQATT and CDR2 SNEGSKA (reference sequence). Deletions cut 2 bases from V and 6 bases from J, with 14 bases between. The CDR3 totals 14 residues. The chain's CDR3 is CSARPGSAGNEQFF. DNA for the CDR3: TGCAGTGCTAGACCCGGGAGCGCGGGCAATGAGCAGTTCTTC.

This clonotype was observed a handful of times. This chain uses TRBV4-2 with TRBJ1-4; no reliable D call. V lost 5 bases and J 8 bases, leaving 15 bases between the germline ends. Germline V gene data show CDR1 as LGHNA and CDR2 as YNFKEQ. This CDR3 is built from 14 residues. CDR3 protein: CASSTTARGEKLFF. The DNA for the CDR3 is TGTGCCAGCAGCACAACAGCGCGGGGAGAAAAACTGTTTTTT.

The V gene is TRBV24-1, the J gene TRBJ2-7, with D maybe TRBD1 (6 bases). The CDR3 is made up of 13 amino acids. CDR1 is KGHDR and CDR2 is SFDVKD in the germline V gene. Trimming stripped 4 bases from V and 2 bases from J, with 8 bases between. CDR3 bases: TGTGCCACCAGTGAGACAGGAACCTACGAGCAGTACTTC. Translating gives CATSETGTYEQYF.

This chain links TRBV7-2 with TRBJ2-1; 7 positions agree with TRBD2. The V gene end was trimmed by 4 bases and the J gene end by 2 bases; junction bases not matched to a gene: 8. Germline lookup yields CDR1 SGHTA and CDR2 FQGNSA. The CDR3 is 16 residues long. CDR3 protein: CASSSGRAGPYNEQFF. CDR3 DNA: TGTGCCAGCAGCTCCGGACGAGCGGGACCCTACAATGAGCAGTTCTTC.

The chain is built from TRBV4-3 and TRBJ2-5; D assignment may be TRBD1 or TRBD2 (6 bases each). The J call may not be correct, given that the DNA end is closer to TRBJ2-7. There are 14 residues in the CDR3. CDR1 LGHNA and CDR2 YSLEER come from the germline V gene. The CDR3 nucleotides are TGCGCCAGCAGCCAAGGAACAGGGAGGAACGAGCAGTACTTC. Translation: CASSQGTGRNEQYF.

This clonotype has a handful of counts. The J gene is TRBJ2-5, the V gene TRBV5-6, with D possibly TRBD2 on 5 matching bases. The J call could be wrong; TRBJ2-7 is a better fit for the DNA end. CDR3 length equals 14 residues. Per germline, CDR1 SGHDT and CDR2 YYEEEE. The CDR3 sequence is CASSLAGNRDEQYF. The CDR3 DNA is TGTGCCAGCAGCCTAGCTGGTAATCGGGACGAGCAGTACTTC.

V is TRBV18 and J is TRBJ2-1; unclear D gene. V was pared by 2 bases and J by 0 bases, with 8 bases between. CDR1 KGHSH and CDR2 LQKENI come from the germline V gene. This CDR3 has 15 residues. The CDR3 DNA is TGTGCCAGCTCACCAAGTCAGGCCTCCTACAATGAGCAGTTCTTC. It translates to CASSPSQASYNEQFF.

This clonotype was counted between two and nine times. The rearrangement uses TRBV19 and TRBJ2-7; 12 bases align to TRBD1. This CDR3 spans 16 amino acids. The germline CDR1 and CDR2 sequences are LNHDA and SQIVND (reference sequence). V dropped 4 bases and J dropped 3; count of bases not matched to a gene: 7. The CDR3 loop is CASSTAGTGGFYEQYF. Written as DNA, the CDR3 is TGTGCCAGTAGTACCGCCGGGACAGGGGGCTTCTACGAGCAGTACTTC.

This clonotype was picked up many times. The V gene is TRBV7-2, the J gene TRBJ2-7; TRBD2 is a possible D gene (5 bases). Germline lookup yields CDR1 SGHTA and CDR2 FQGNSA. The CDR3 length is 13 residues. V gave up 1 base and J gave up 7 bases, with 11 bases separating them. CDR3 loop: CASSLDGRGEQYF. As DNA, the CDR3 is TGTGCCAGCAGCTTAGACGGCCGCGGGGAGCAGTACTTC.

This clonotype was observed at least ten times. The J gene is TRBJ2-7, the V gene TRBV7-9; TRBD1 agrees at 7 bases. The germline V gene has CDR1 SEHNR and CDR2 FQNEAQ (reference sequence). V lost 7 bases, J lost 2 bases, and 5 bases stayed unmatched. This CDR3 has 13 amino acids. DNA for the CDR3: TGTGCCAGCAAGGGGACAGCTACCTACGAGCAGTACTTC. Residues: CASKGTATYEQYF.